This T cell receptor (beta chain) is drawn from a study of control samples from healthy donors and cancer patients (TCRdb year 2020). Sequences MRHNA (CDR1) and SNTAGT (CDR2) are obtained from the germline V gene. V gives up 1 base and J gives up 6 bases, and the segment between their germline ends measures 28 bases. The CDR3 holds 20 amino acids from the cysteine to the phenylalanine. Only the CDR3 DNA is retained, 60 bases long and in frame from the first base. Library preparation employed the immunoSEQ multiplex PCR assay. TCRdb re-hosts the immuneACCESS table, in-frame sequences only. Its copies lack some clones; in the studies checked, an unresolved V gene accounts for under half of them, and the cause for the rest is not known. The table for this sample lists around 150,000 clones; about 89% of them were counted only once. The ten largest clonotypes hold roughly 5% of the sample. With regard to this clone: The antigen it binds to is not known. No base quality information exists; no much larger clone differs at one position.

Sequencing was performed on blood. This clonotype originated in a man aged 25-40 years in good health. The V and J segments used are TRBV6-4 and TRBJ1-5; a weak D assignment points to TRBD1 (6 bases agree). The nucleotide sequence reads TGTGCCAGCAGTGACTTCCCGTGGGGGGCAGGGGACGAAGGGGTTCAGCCCCAGCATTTT. It is translated as CASSDFPWGAGDEGVQPQHF.